Shown below are 25 T cell receptor beta chains from a single sample sequenced in a study of shared clonotypes between healthy human individuals. Using immunoSEQ multiplex PCR, the repertoire was profiled, and TCRdb retains in-frame clones only, with some absent. The sample has 1.6 million or so clones, roughly 96% seen once. The sample consisted of naive CD4+ T cells sorted from blood. As for subset: CD45RA+ positively selected. Receptor source: a man aged 25 to 40 in good health.

This chain connects TRBV19 to TRBJ1-5; D is unresolved. V gave up 8 bases and J gave up 2 bases, with 10 bases separating them. The germline CDR1 and CDR2 sequences are LNHDA and SQIVND (reference sequence). The CDR3 totals 13 residues. The CDR3: CASGGYGNQPQHF. CDR3 DNA sequence: TGTGCCAGTGGAGGGTATGGCAATCAGCCCCAGCATTTT.

The gene calls are TRBV7-8 and TRBJ2-7, with 8 bases identical to TRBD1. J lost 1 base, V lost 5 bases, and 10 bases had no gene match. Germline V gene lookup returns CDR1 SGHVS and CDR2 FQNEAQ. The CDR3 sequence is 16 residues long. CDR3 DNA: TGTGCCAGCAGCCCGTCCCGGGACAGGTTGTCCTACGAGCAGTACTTC. Protein: CASSPSRDRLSYEQYF.

For this clone: Other nucleotide sequences from this sample produce the same CDR3. This rearrangement joins TRBV5-1 to TRBJ1-1; no clear D. Trimming took 2 bases from V and 0 from J, leaving 5 bases between them. In germline, CDR1 is SGHRS, CDR2 YFSETQ. This CDR3 is 13 amino acids long. The CDR3 nucleotides read TGCGCCAGCAGCTTTACACTGAACACTGAAGCTTTCTTT. Protein: CASSFTLNTEAFF.

The rearrangement uses TRBV6-1 and TRBJ2-2, with a weak D call TRBD1 (6 bases). Trimming left V 1 base short and J 7 bases short, with 13 bases between. This CDR3 region has 15 residues. Germline-derived CDR1 and CDR2 are MNHNS and SASEGT. In DNA form, the CDR3 reads TGTGCCAGCAGTGAAGTTGCAGGGGCACTCGGGGAGCTGTTTTTT. Amino acids: CASSEVAGALGELFF.

This rearrangement joins TRBV7-9 to TRBJ1-5; maybe TRBD1 (5 bases). Trimming pared 5 bases from V and 6 bases from J, leaving 20 bases between. Germline CDR1 SEHNR, CDR2 FQNEAQ (reference sequence). The CDR3 has 16 residues. DNA of the CDR3: TGTGCCAGCAGCGTGGCGGGCGGGGGGTTTGGTCAGCCCCAGCATTTT. As protein: CASSVAGGGFGQPQHF. The full variable domain, in which reference TRBV7-9 and TRBJ1-5 provide the parts outside the CDR3, is DTGVSQNPRHKITKRGQNVTFRCDPISEHNRLYWYRQTLGQGPEFLTYFQNEAQLEKSRLLSDRFSAERPKGSFSTLEIQRTEQGDSAMYLCASSVAGGGFGQPQHFGDGTRLSIL.

This chain connects TRBV6-5 to TRBJ2-1; D possibly corresponds to TRBD1 (5 bases). V dropped 2 bases and J dropped 9 bases, with 17 bases sitting between them. CDR3 length equals 15 residues. From germline, CDR1 is MNHEY and CDR2 SVGAGI. CDR3 bases: TGTGCCAGCAGTTACGTGTCAGTGAATAGGGGTGAGCAGTTCTTC. The encoded protein is CASSYVSVNRGEQFF.

The chain joins TRBV13 to TRBJ2-7; weak D call: TRBD2 (5 bases). CDR3 length: 12 amino acids. V was pared by 5 bases and J by 4 bases, with 9 bases between. Looked up from germline, CDR1 is PRHDT and CDR2 is FYEKMQ (reference sequence). The CDR3 DNA sequence: TGTGCCAGCAGCCCGGGAAGGTACGAGCAGTACTTC. Protein product: CASSPGRYEQYF.

In regard to this clone: The same CDR3 is also encoded by other DNA sequences in this sample. This chain connects TRBV7-2 to TRBJ2-3, with 7 bases identical to TRBD2. Germline loops: CDR1 SGHTA, CDR2 FQGNSA. The CDR3 has 14 residues. J lost 1 base, V lost 3 bases, and 1 base had no gene match. The CDR3 sequence: CASSLAGGTDTQYF. CDR3 DNA sequence: TGTGCCAGCAGCTTGGCGGGAGGCACAGATACGCAGTATTTT.

This clone occurred once. This chain links TRBV5-1 with TRBJ2-3; D may be TRBD2 (6 bases). Per germline, CDR1 SGHRS and CDR2 YFSETQ. V lost 5 bases and J lost 0, with 13 bases in between. The CDR3 sequence is 15 residues long. The CDR3 loop is CASRALARSTDTQYF. The CDR3 DNA is TGCGCCAGCAGAGCTCTAGCGCGTAGCACAGATACGCAGTATTTT.

This clone was detected once. The V call is TRBV5-1, the J call TRBJ2-1; 14 bases match TRBD2. Germline V gives CDR1 SGHRS, CDR2 YFSETQ. V shed 3 bases, J shed 0 bases, and the junction held 8 bases outside the gene matches. This CDR3 has 19 amino acids. The CDR3 spells CASSSGLAGVGGSYNEQFF. Here the CDR3 DNA reads TGCGCCAGCAGCTCGGGACTAGCGGGAGTAGGGGGCTCCTACAATGAGCAGTTCTTC.

This chain's CDR3 is CASSEPLLGYEQYF. CDR3 coding DNA: TGCGCCAGCAGTGAGCCCCTTTTGGGGTACGAGCAGTACTTC. The chain recombines TRBV10-2 with TRBJ2-7, with no clear D. Germline values: CDR1 WSHSY, CDR2 SAAADI. CDR3 length: 14 residues. Trimming removed 2 bases from V and 4 bases from J, with 12 bases in between.

This clone was picked up one time. The V gene is TRBV4-3, the J gene TRBJ2-7, with D unclear. In germline, CDR1 is LGHNA, CDR2 YSLEER. CDR3 length: 14 residues. V was clipped by 1 base and J by 0 bases, with 7 bases between them. CDR3 DNA: TGCGCCAGCAGCCAAGTCCGCGGCTCCTACGAGCAGTACTTC. It encodes CASSQVRGSYEQYF.

The V call is TRBV11-3, the J call TRBJ2-7; 7 nucleotides line up with TRBD2. This CDR3 spans 13 amino acids. The germline CDR1 and CDR2 sequences are SGHNT and YENEEA. The V gene end was trimmed by 3 bases and the J gene end by 3 bases; junction bases not matched to a gene: 2. The CDR3 protein is CASSLGGVYEQYF. The CDR3, as DNA: TGTGCCAGCAGCTTGGGGGGGGTCTACGAGCAGTACTTC. The full variable domain, rest sourced from reference TRBV11-3 and TRBJ2-7, is EAGVVQSPRYKIIEKKQPVAFWCNPISGHNTLYWYLQNLGQGPELLIRYENEEAVDDSQLPKDRFSAERLKGVDSTLKIQPAELGDSAVYLCASSLGGVYEQYFGPGTRLTVT.

This clone was counted once. The genes are TRBV28 and TRBJ1-1; TRBD1 is a possible D gene (5 bases). In germline, CDR1 is MDHEN, CDR2 SYDVKM. The CDR3 spans 14 residues. V was shortened by 1 base and J by 5 bases, with 11 bases between the two germline ends. The CDR3 DNA reads TGTGCCAGCAGTTTATATTTGGGGGATACTGAAGCTTTCTTT. It is translated as CASSLYLGDTEAFF.

This sequence joins TRBV5-6 and TRBJ2-1; 9 bases match TRBD2. The V gene end was trimmed by 1 base and the J gene end by 7 bases; junction bases not matched to a gene: 9. Germline V gene lookup returns CDR1 SGHDT and CDR2 YYEEEE. This CDR3 has 16 amino acids. The CDR3 region has the DNA TGTGCCAGCAGCTTGAAGTTGACTAGCGGCCAAAATGAGCAGTTCTTC. It encodes CASSLKLTSGQNEQFF.

A note on this clone: The same CDR3 is also encoded by other DNA sequences in this sample. CDR3 DNA sequence: TGCGCCAGCAGCTTGGGAGGGGCTGGCAATCAGCCCCAGCATTTT. Protein product: CASSLGGAGNQPQHF. The V call is TRBV5-1, the J call TRBJ1-5; perhaps TRBD1 as D (5 bases). This CDR3 has 15 amino acids. V dropped 0 bases and J dropped 2 bases, with 9 bases sitting between them. Germline V gene data show CDR1 as SGHRS and CDR2 as YFSETQ.

J is TRBJ1-5 and V is TRBV28; D call uncertain. V gave up 6 bases and J gave up 11 bases, with 23 bases separating them. The length of the CDR3 is 15 residues. CDR1 and CDR2 from the germline V gene are MDHEN and SYDVKM. This CDR3 reads CASSGRERYLGAQHF. The CDR3 nucleotides read TGTGCCAGCAGCGGACGGGAAAGATATCTAGGAGCCCAGCATTTT.

The chain uses TRBV9 and TRBJ2-1, with TRBD1 matching 7 bases. The CDR3 runs to 14 residues. Germline trimming cut 3 bases from V and 7 bases from J; bases unmatched to any gene: 7. CDR1 and CDR2 (germline): SGDLS, YYNGEE. The CDR3 sequence is CASSGTTRGNEQFF. CDR3 in DNA: TGTGCCAGCAGCGGGACGACCAGGGGGAATGAGCAGTTCTTC.

The chain has TRBV28 and TRBJ2-7; the match to TRBD1 covers 9 bases. The trim removed 5 bases at V and 10 bases at J, leaving 12 bases unmatched. The germline CDR1 and CDR2 sequences are MDHEN and SYDVKM. The CDR3 length is 14 residues. CDR3 amino acids: CASSTPSDRGKQYF. CDR3 bases: TGTGCCAGCAGTACCCCATCGGACAGGGGAAAACAGTACTTC.

This clone was detected once. V is TRBV6-6 and J is TRBJ2-7, with 11 bases identical to TRBD2. Germline values: CDR1 MNHNY, CDR2 SVGAGI (reference sequence). The trim removed 6 bases at V and 7 bases at J, leaving 11 bases unmatched. CDR3 size: 15 residues. DNA of the CDR3: TGTGCCAGCAGACTAGCGGGAGAGGGACCGGGGGAGCAGTACTTC. This translates into CASRLAGEGPGEQYF.

The rearrangement joins TRBV18 to TRBJ2-5; TRBD2 is a possible D gene (6 bases). Deletions cut 0 bases from V and 1 base from J, with 12 bases between. Germline lookup yields CDR1 KGHSH and CDR2 LQKENI. The CDR3 extends over 16 amino acids. CDR3 DNA: TGTGCCAGCTCACCACCGGCGGCGGGGCCCCAAGAGACCCAGTACTTC. Its protein is CASSPPAAGPQETQYF.

This rearrangement joins TRBV7-6 to TRBJ2-1, with a weak D call TRBD1 (6 bases). Germline V gives CDR1 SGHVS, CDR2 FNYEAQ. This CDR3 has 15 residues. Deletions cut 5 bases from V and 5 bases from J, with 16 bases between. CDR3 nucleotide sequence: TGTGCCAGCAGCCTCGCAGGGGAGATACACAATGAGCAGTTCTTC. Translated: CASSLAGEIHNEQFF.

The rearrangement links TRBV6-6 to TRBJ2-7; D perhaps matches TRBD1 (5 bases). The CDR3 loop spans 16 amino acids. The V end lost 7 bases, the J end lost 4 bases, and 23 bases lay between the germline ends. The germline gives CDR1 MNHNY, CDR2 SVGAGI (reference sequence). CDR3 nucleotides: TGTGCCAGCATTTTAGGGGCGGCCCACTCCTGGTACGAGCAGTACTTC. This encodes CASILGAAHSWYEQYF.

The CDR3 region has the DNA TGTGCCAGCGGCCAGTACGAGCAGTACTTC. Translated: CASGQYEQYF. The genes are TRBV11-2 and TRBJ2-7; no clear D gene. Trimming removed 8 bases from V and 4 bases from J, with 6 bases in between. There are 10 residues in the CDR3. The germline V gene has CDR1 SGHAT and CDR2 FQNNGV.

The chain links TRBV21-1 to TRBJ2-7; TRBD1 is the table's D call and was not checked against the DNA. TRBV21-1 is annotated as a pseudogene. The CDR3 is 14 residues long. As DNA, the CDR3 is TGTGCCAGCAGCACGGGACAGGGGGCTAAAGAGCAGTACTTC. This sequence encodes CASSTGQGAKEQYF.